The next 21 T cell receptor beta chains were all read from a single sample in a study of T-cell reconstitution after alpha-beta-depleted transplantation in children. Preparation of the TCRbeta library used unique molecular identifiers. TCRdb re-called the PCR reads with MiXCR, one entry per CDR3 protein. The table lists roughly 150,000 distinct CDR3 sequences, around 10% of them singletons. The sample consisted of PBMCs, taken before TCRalphabeta/CD19-depleted stem cell transplant. Every receptor here comes from a boy aged 2 to 10 with acute myeloid leukemia, due to receive a stem cell transplant.

This clonotype was seen only once. The chain couples TRBV30 to TRBJ2-7; D may be TRBD1 (5 bases). The V and J ends lost 4 bases and 3 bases respectively, with 13 bases between them. The CDR3 is 13 amino acids. Germline loops: CDR1 GTSNPN, CDR2 SVGIG (reference sequence). The CDR3 sequence: CAWKRGHLYEQYF. DNA for the CDR3: TGTGCCTGGAAGAGAGGACACCTCTACGAGCAGTACTTC. Based on the CDR3 plus reference TRBV30 and TRBJ2-7, the full variable domain is SQTIHQWPATLVQPVGSPLSLECTVEGTSNPNLYWYRQAAGRGLQLLFYSVGIGQISSEVPQNLSASRPQDRQFILSSKKLLLSDSGFYLCAWKRGHLYEQYFGPGTRLTVT.

This clonotype has ten or more counts. The chain employs TRBV20-1 and TRBJ2-1; D is unclear. Germline CDR1 and CDR2: DFQATT and SNEGSKA (reference sequence). The CDR3 has 16 amino acids. V dropped 0 bases and J dropped 0 bases, with 12 bases sitting between them. CDR3 in amino acids: CSARDLGRSSYNEQFF. The CDR3, as DNA: TGCAGTGCTAGAGACCTCGGTCGGAGCTCCTACAATGAGCAGTTCTTC.

This clonotype was counted only a few times. The chain joins TRBV20-1 to TRBJ2-3; the match to TRBD2 covers 8 bases. Germline trimming cut 6 bases from V and 0 bases from J; bases unmatched to any gene: 5. This CDR3 has 14 amino acids. Per the germline V gene, CDR1 is DFQATT and CDR2 is SNEGSKA (reference sequence). The CDR3 is CSAAGGVSTDTQYF. The DNA of the CDR3 is TGCAGTGCCGCGGGGGGCGTGAGCACAGATACGCAGTATTTT.

This clonotype was recorded many times. The chain couples TRBV20-1 to TRBJ2-3; 8 bases match TRBD1. This CDR3 has 11 residues. CDR1 DFQATT and CDR2 SNEGSKA come from the germline V gene (reference sequence). V was pared by 6 bases and J by 6 bases, with 2 bases of the junction left unmatched. CDR3 in amino acids: CSARDRDTQYF. The CDR3 DNA reads as TGCAGTGCCCGGGACAGGGATACGCAGTATTTT.

This clonotype was picked up many times. This chain connects TRBV4-1 to TRBJ2-7; possibly TRBD2 for D (5 bases). CDR1 MGHRA and CDR2 YSYEKL come from the germline V gene. This CDR3 has 16 amino acids. Between the trimmed V and J ends, which lost 3 bases and 2 bases, there was a span of 17 bases. The CDR3 region has the DNA TGCGCCAGCAGCCACCCTAGCTGGAGTCCCCCCTACGAGCAGTACTTC. It translates to CASSHPSWSPPYEQYF.

Many counts were recorded for this clonotype. This sequence joins TRBV25-1 and TRBJ2-1; perhaps D is TRBD1 or TRBD2 (5 bases each). Germline CDR1 and CDR2: MGHDK and SYGVNS. The V and J ends lost 1 base and 7 bases respectively, with 5 bases between them. The CDR3 covers 12 residues. The CDR3 DNA follows: TGTGCCAGCAGTGAATGGGGGAATGAGCAGTTCTTC. Translating gives CASSEWGNEQFF. Full variable domain (outside the CDR3, taken from reference TRBV25-1 and TRBJ2-1): EADIYQTPRYLVIGTGKKITLECSQTMGHDKMYWYQQDPGMELHLIHYSYGVNSTEKGDLSSESTVSRIRTEHFPLTLESARPSHTSQYLCASSEWGNEQFFGPGTRLTVL.

Points on this clonotype: An end of the junction differs from the germline gene, which may be a read error. V usage is TRBV20-1 and J usage is TRBJ1-2; possible D gene TRBD1, 6 bases. The CDR3 loop spans 15 amino acids. Germline CDR1 DFQATT, CDR2 SNEGSKA (reference sequence). The CDR3 sequence is CCARDQKTGGYGYTF. CDR3 bases: TGCTGTGCTAGAGATCAGAAGACAGGTGGCTATGGCTACACCTTC.

At least ten counts were recorded for this clonotype. The V gene is TRBV29-1, the J gene TRBJ1-3; tentatively, D is TRBD1 (6 bases). CDR3 length: 13 amino acids. Trimming pared 4 bases from V and 1 base from J, leaving 8 bases between. CDR1 is SQVTM, CDR2 ANQGSEA, per germline. CDR3 bases: TGCAGCGTTGTAGGGGGTTCTGGAAACACCATATATTTT. Protein: CSVVGGSGNTIYF. The variable domain in full, with the rest retrieved from reference TRBV29-1 and TRBJ1-3, is SAVISQKPSRDICQRGTSLTIQCQVDSQVTMMFWYRQQPGQSLTLIATANQGSEATYESGFVIDKFPISRPNLTFSTLTVSNMSPEDSSIYLCSVVGGSGNTIYFGEGSWLTVV.

The CDR3 sequence: CAIRDQGGYEQYV. Here the CDR3 DNA reads TGTGCCATCAGAGATCAGGGGGGCTACGAGCAGTACGTC. The chain carries TRBV10-3 and TRBJ2-7, with D perhaps TRBD1 (7 bases). Trimming removed 6 bases at V and 3 bases at J, with 12 bases between. The CDR3 consists of 13 residues. In germline, CDR1 is ENHRY, CDR2 SYGVKD.

This clonotype has at least ten counts. This chain joins TRBV28 and TRBJ2-7; 7 positions agree with TRBD2. The germline CDR1 and CDR2 sequences are MDHEN and SYDVKM. Germline trimming cut 3 bases from V and 3 bases from J; bases unmatched to any gene: 5. The CDR3 has 14 amino acids. The CDR3 DNA is TGTGCCAGCAGTTTCGTCGGGAGGAACTACGAGCAGTACTTC. This translates into CASSFVGRNYEQYF.

This clonotype was detected ten times or more. This rearrangement joins TRBV7-8 to TRBJ1-5; 9 nucleotides line up with TRBD1. Germline V gene sequence: CDR1 SGHVS, CDR2 FQNEAQ. This CDR3 is built from 15 residues. J lost 3 bases, V lost 6 bases, and 6 bases had no gene match. CDR3 region: CASSTGGLNNQPQHF. The DNA of the CDR3 is TGTGCCAGCAGTACAGGGGGCCTGAACAATCAGCCCCAGCATTTT.

This clonotype was counted a few times. The chain employs TRBV3-1 and TRBJ2-7; 11 bases line up with TRBD2. Trimming at V came to 11 bases and at J to 2 bases, leaving 11 bases not matched to a gene. CDR1 and CDR2 from the germline V gene are LGHDT and YNNKEL (reference sequence). The CDR3 extends over 15 amino acids. The CDR3 DNA reads TGTGCCTCCACCCAAGGGACTAGCGGAGCCTACGAGCAGTACTTC. This translates into CASTQGTSGAYEQYF.

This clonotype has a count of ten or more. This rearrangement joins TRBV4-1 to TRBJ1-1; 8 nucleotides agree with TRBD1. J gave up 4 bases and V 2 bases, and 6 bases lay outside the gene matches. This CDR3 contains 15 residues. CDR1 and CDR2 from the germline V gene are MGHRA and YSYEKL. CDR3 sequence (DNA): TGCGCCAGCAGCCAACCTGCGACAGGGGCCACTGAAGCTTTCTTT. This encodes CASSQPATGATEAFF.

This clonotype was seen ten or more times. This chain uses TRBV6-1 with TRBJ2-7; TRBD2 might be the D (7 bases). This CDR3 has 16 amino acids. The germline V and J ends were trimmed by 6 bases and 0 bases, with 18 bases remaining between them. Germline lookup yields CDR1 MNHNS and CDR2 SASEGT. CDR3 sequence reads: CASSPLLADSSYEQYF. DNA of the CDR3: TGTGCCAGCAGCCCCCTCCTAGCGGACAGCTCCTACGAGCAGTACTTC.

The sample holds many counts of this clonotype. The chain carries TRBV20-1 and TRBJ1-6; D not resolved. V lost 3 bases, J lost 4 bases, and 16 bases lay in between. In germline, CDR1 is DFQATT, CDR2 SNEGSKA (reference sequence). The CDR3 length is 16 residues. This CDR3 is CSASPSLVSYNSPLHF. Here the CDR3 DNA reads TGCAGTGCTAGCCCATCCCTAGTATCTTATAATTCACCCCTCCACTTT.

This clonotype was detected once. A much larger clone differs from this one at a single base, so this may be a read error. The chain couples TRBV5-1 to TRBJ1-2; D is ambiguous. Germline CDR1 and CDR2: SGHRS and YFSETQ. The germline V and J ends were trimmed by 4 bases and 10 bases, with 17 bases remaining between them. The CDR3 extends over 13 amino acids. CDR3 DNA: TGCGCCAGCAGCCAAGGGTATCTAGGTGCCTACACCTTC. Its translation: CASSQGYLGAYTF.

This clonotype was detected ten times or more. The chain joins TRBV28 to TRBJ1-1; no clear D gene. The V end lost 3 bases, the J end lost 11 bases, and 10 bases lay between the germline ends. The length of the CDR3 is 11 residues. Germline CDR1 MDHEN, CDR2 SYDVKM. CDR3 DNA: TGTGCCAGCAGTTTCGGTACCCTGGCTTTCTTT. Translating gives CASSFGTLAFF.

This clonotype occurred a few times. The genes are TRBV20-1 and TRBJ2-3, with 8 bases aligning to TRBD2. Germline V gene sequence: CDR1 DFQATT, CDR2 SNEGSKA (reference sequence). Unmatched junction bases numbered 5, after V lost 0 bases and J lost 3 bases. The CDR3 has 15 amino acids. The CDR3 region has the DNA TGCAGTGCTAGAGACGTAGCGGGAAGAACAGATACGCAGTATTTT. Its protein product is CSARDVAGRTDTQYF.

This clonotype was detected many times. The chain is built from TRBV5-1 and TRBJ2-5, with 9 nucleotides matching TRBD2. The CDR3 contains 17 residues. Germline V gene lookup returns CDR1 SGHRS and CDR2 YFSETQ. With 0 bases clipped from V and 1 base from J, the junction kept 7 bases outside the gene matches. Here the CDR3 DNA reads TGCGCCAGCAGCTTGGGAAACTTAGCGGGAGTCCAAGAGACCCAGTACTTC. The encoded protein is CASSLGNLAGVQETQYF.

This clonotype has ten or more counts. The chain links TRBV27 to TRBJ2-7; perhaps TRBD2 as D (6 bases). Germline CDR1 is MNHEY and CDR2 is SMNVEV (reference sequence). This CDR3 has 13 residues. V shed 0 bases and J shed 7 bases, with 10 bases lying between them. In DNA form, the CDR3 reads TGTGCCAGCAGTTTATCTGCGAGCGGGGAGCAGTACGTC. This encodes CASSLSASGEQYV.

This clonotype was seen repeatedly, ten times or more. The chain links TRBV5-6 to TRBJ2-3; the D call may be TRBD1 or TRBD2 (5 bases each). The CDR3 consists of 15 residues. V was trimmed by 0 bases and J by 1 base, leaving 9 bases between them. Germline assignment: CDR1 SGHDT and CDR2 YYEEEE. The CDR3 is CASSLVQGGTDTQYF. CDR3 nucleotide sequence: TGTGCCAGCAGCTTGGTCCAGGGAGGCACAGATACGCAGTATTTT.